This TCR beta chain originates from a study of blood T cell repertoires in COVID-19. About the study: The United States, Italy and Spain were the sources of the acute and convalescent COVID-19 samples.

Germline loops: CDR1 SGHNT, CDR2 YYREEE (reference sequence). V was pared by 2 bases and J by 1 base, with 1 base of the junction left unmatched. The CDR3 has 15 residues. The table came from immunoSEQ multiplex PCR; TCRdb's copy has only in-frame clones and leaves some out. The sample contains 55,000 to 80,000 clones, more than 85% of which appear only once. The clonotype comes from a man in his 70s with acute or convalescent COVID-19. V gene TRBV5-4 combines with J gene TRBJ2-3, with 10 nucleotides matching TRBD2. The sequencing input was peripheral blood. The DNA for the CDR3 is TGTGCCAGCAGCTTAGGGACTAGCGGCACAGATACGCAGTATTTT. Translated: CASSLGTSGTDTQYF.